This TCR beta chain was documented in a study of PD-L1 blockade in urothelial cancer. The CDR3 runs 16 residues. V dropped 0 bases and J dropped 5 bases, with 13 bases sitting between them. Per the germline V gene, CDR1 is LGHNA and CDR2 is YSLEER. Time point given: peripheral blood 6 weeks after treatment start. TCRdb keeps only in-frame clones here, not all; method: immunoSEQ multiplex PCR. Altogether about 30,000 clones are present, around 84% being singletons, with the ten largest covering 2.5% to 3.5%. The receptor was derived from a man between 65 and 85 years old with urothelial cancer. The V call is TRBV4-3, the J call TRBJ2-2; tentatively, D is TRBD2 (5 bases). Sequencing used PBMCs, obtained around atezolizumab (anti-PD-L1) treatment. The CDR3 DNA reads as TGCGCCAGCAGCCAAGATCCACACCCGGGGACCGGGGAGCTGTTTTTT. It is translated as CASSQDPHPGTGELFF.